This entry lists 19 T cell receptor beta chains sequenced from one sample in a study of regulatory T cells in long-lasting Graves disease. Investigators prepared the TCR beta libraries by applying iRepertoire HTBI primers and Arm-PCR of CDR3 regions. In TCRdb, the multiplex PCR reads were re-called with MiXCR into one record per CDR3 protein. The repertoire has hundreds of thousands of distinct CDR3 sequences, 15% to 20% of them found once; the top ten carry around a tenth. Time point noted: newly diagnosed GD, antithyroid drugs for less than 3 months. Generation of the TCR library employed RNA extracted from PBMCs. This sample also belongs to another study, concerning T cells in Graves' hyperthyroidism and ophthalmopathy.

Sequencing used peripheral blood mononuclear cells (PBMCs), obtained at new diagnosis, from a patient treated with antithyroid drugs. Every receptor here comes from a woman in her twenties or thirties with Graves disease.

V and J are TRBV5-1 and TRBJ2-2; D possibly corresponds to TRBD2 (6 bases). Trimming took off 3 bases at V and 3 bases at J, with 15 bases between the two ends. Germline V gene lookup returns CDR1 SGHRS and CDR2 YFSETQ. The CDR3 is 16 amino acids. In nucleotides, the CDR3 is TGCGCCAGCAGCTACCTGACCGGAGGGGACACCGGGGAGCTGTTTTTT. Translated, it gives CASSYLTGGDTGELFF.

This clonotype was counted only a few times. CDR3 region: CAISMGLAGTNEQYF. The DNA of the CDR3 is TGTGCCATCAGTATGGGACTAGCGGGAACTAACGAGCAGTACTTC. The chain has TRBV10-3 and TRBJ2-7; 13 positions agree with TRBD2. The J segment lost 5 bases and the V segment lost 5 bases, leaving 6 bases of the junction unmatched. The CDR3 covers 15 residues. Germline CDR1 and CDR2: ENHRY and SYGVKD.

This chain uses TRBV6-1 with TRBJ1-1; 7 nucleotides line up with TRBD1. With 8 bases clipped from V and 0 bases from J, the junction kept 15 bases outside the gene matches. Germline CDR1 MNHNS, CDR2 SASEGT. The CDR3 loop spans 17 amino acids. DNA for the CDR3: TGTGCCAGCGGGAAGATACCAGACAGGGTGATGAACACTGAAGCTTTCTTT. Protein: CASGKIPDRVMNTEAFF.

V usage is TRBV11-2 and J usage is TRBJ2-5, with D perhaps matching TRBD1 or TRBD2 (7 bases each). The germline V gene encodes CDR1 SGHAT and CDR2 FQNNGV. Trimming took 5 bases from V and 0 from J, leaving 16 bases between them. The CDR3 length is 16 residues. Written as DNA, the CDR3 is TGTGCCAGCAGCCAGGGGGGGTTATCGTACCAAGAGACCCAGTACTTC. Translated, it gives CASSQGGLSYQETQYF.

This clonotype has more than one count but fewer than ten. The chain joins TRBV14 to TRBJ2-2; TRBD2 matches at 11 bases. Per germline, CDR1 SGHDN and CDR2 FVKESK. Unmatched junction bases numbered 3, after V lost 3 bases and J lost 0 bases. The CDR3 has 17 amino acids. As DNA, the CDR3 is TGTGCCAGCAGCCATTTGACTAGCGGGGCGAACACCGGGGAGCTGTTTTTT. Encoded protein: CASSHLTSGANTGELFF.

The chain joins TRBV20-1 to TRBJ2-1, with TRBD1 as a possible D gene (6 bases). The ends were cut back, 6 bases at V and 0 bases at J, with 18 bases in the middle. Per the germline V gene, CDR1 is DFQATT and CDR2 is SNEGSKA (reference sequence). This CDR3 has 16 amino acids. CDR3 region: CSATPFRGSSYNEQFF. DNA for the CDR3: TGCAGTGCAACACCCTTTAGGGGGAGCTCCTACAATGAGCAGTTCTTC.

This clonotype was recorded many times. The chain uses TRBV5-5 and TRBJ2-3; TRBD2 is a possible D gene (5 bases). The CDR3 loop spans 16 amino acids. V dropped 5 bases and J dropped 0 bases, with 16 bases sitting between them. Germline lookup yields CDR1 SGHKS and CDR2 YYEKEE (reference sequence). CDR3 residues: CASRPTGVLSTDTQYF. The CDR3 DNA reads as TGTGCCAGCAGACCCACCGGGGTCCTTAGCACAGATACGCAGTATTTT. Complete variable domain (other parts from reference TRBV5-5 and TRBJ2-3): DAGVTQSPTHLIKTRGQQVTLRCSPISGHKSVSWYQQVLGQGPQFIFQYYEKEERGRGNFPDRFSARQFPNYSSELNVNALLLGDSALYLCASRPTGVLSTDTQYFGPGTRLTVL.

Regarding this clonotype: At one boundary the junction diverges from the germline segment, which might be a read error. The CDR3 region has the DNA TGTGCCAGCAGTGACCCTAGCTGGATCTTC. As protein: CASSDPSWIF. V is TRBV2 and J is TRBJ2-1; maybe TRBD2 (5 bases). Per the germline V gene, CDR1 is SNHLY and CDR2 is FYNNEI. CDR3 length equals 10 residues.

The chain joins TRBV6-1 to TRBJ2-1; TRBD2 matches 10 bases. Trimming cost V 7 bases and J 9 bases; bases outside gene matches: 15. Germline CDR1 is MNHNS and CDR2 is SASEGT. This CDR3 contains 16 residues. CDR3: CASITNQREGLGEQFF. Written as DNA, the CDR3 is TGTGCCAGCATTACAAACCAGCGGGAGGGGTTGGGTGAGCAGTTCTTC.

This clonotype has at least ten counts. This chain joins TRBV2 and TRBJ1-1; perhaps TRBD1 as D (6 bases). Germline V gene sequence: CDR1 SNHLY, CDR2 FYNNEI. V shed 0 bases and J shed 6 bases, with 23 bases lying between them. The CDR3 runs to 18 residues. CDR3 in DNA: TGTGCCAGCAGTGAAGCGCTGACAGGCAGGTTTTGGCAAGCTGAAGCTTTCTTT. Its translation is CASSEALTGRFWQAEAFF.

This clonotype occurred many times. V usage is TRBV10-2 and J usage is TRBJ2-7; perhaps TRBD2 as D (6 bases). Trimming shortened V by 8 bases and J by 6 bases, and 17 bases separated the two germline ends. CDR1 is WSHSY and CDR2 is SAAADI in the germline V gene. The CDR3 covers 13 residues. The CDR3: CASGRALGSEQYF. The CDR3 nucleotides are TGCGCCAGCGGGCGGGCTCTCGGGAGCGAGCAGTACTTC.

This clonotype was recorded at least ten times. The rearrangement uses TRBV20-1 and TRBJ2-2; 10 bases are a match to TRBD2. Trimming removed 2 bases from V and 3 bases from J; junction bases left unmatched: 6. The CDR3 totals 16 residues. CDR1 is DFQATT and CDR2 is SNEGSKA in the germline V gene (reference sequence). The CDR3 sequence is CSARPLAGSDTGELFF. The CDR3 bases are TGCAGTGCTAGACCACTAGCGGGGTCGGACACCGGGGAGCTGTTTTTT.

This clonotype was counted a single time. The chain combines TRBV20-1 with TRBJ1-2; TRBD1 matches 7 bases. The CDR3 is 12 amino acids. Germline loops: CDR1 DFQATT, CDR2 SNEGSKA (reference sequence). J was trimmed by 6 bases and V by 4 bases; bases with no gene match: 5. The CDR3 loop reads CSAKTTGNGYTF. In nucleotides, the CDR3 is TGCAGTGCTAAGACGACAGGGAATGGCTACACCTTC.

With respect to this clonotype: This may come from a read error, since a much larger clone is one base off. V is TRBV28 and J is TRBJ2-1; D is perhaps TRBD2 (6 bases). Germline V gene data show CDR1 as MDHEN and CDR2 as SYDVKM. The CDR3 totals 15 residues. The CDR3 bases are TGTGCCAGCAGGGGAATCGGGACTCCTTCCAATGAGCAGTCCTTC. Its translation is CASRGIGTPSNEQSF. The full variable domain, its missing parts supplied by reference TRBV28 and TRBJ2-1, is DVKVTQSSRYLVKRTGEKVFLECVQDMDHENMFWYRQDPGLGLRLIYFSYDVKMKEKGDIPEGYSVSREKKERFSLILESASTNQTSMYLCASRGIGTPSNEQSFGPGTRLTVL.

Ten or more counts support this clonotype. This CDR3 reads CASSARGESSYNEQFF. In DNA, the CDR3 is TGTGCCAGCAGTGCCCGGGGTGAGTCTTCCTACAATGAGCAGTTCTTC. This chain joins TRBV2 and TRBJ2-1, with D maybe TRBD2 (5 bases). This CDR3 region has 16 residues. From germline, CDR1 is SNHLY and CDR2 FYNNEI. Trimming stripped 4 bases from V and 1 base from J, with 14 bases between.

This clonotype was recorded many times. DNA for the CDR3: TGTGCCAGCTCACCTTACGGAGTTAATCAGCCCCAGCATTTT. It yields the protein CASSPYGVNQPQHF. V gene TRBV18 combines with J gene TRBJ1-5; no reliable D call. The germline CDR1 and CDR2 sequences are KGHSH and LQKENI. Trimming took off 3 bases at V and 4 bases at J, with 10 bases between the two ends. The CDR3 sequence is 14 residues long.

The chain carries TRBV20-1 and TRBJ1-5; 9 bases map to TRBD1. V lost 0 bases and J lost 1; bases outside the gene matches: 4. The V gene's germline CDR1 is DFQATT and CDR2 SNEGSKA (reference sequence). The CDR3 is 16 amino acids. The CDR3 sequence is CSARETGGWSNQPQHF. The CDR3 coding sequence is TGCAGTGCTAGAGAGACAGGGGGGTGGAGCAATCAGCCCCAGCATTTT.

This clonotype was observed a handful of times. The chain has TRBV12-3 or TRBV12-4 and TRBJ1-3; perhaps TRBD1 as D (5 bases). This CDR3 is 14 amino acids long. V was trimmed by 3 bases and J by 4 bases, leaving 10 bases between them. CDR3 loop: CASSLAGLGNTIYF. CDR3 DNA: TGTGCCAGCAGTTTGGCGGGGCTGGGAAACACCATATATTTT.

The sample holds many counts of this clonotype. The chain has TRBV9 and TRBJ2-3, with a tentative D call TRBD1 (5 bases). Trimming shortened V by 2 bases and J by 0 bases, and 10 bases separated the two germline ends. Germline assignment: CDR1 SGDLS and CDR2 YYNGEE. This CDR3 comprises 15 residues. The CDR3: CASSVAPGSTDTQYF. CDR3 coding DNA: TGTGCCAGCAGCGTTGCCCCAGGGAGCACAGATACGCAGTATTTT. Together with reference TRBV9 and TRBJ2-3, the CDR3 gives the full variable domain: DSGVTQTPKHLITATGQRVTLRCSPRSGDLSVYWYQQSLDQGLQFLIQYYNGEERAKGNILERFSAQQFPDLHSELNLSSLELGDSALYFCASSVAPGSTDTQYFGPGTRLTVL.